These 10 T cell receptor beta chains originate from one sample sequenced in a study of T cell responses to AZD1222 COVID-19 vaccine. Assay: immunoSEQ multiplex PCR; the TCRdb copy retains only in-frame clones and omits some. The data contain about 170,000 clones, about nine tenths of them seen just once; the ten biggest clones take up about 1.6%. This sample comprised peripheral blood, obtained on day 0 of AZD1222 vaccination. These receptor sequences come from an adult in good health.

The gene calls are TRBV12-5 and TRBJ2-1; 11 bases line up with TRBD2. The CDR3 length is 17 residues. The germline V gene encodes CDR1 LGHNT and CDR2 FRNRAP. The J segment lost 5 bases and the V segment lost 1 base, leaving 7 bases of the junction unmatched. The CDR3 sequence: CASGLGLTSGVNNEQFF. The DNA for the CDR3 is TGTGCTAGTGGTTTGGGGCTGACTAGCGGGGTAAACAATGAGCAGTTCTTC. The full variable domain, in which reference TRBV12-5 and TRBJ2-1 provide the parts outside the CDR3, is DARVTQTPRHKVTEMGQEVTMRCQPILGHNTVFWYRQTMMQGLELLAYFRNRAPLDDSGMPKDRFSAEMPDATLATLKIQPSEPRDSAVYFCASGLGLTSGVNNEQFFGPGTRLTVL.

The chain couples TRBV19 to TRBJ1-5; D gene unclear. This CDR3 has 16 residues. In germline, CDR1 is LNHDA, CDR2 SQIVND (reference sequence). Trimming pared 7 bases from V and 5 bases from J, leaving 21 bases between. The CDR3 DNA sequence: TGTGCCAGTACCTCCGAACCGGGGTCGACGTATCAGCCCCAGCATTTT. Translated, it gives CASTSEPGSTYQPQHF.

The chain carries TRBV6-1 and TRBJ2-2; D unresolved. The CDR3 consists of 12 residues. Germline loops: CDR1 MNHNS, CDR2 SASEGT. The germline V and J ends were trimmed by 6 bases and 1 base, with 3 bases remaining between them. The CDR3 reads CASSLNTGELFF. CDR3 coding DNA: TGTGCCAGCAGCCTGAACACCGGGGAGCTGTTTTTT.

In its sample, this clone was seen once. This sequence joins TRBV19 and TRBJ1-5; 8 bases map to TRBD1. Germline CDR1 reads LNHDA; CDR2 reads SQIVND (reference sequence). The length of the CDR3 is 16 residues. Trimming at V came to 5 bases and at J to 0 bases, leaving 6 bases not matched to a gene. CDR3 region: CASSFGTGISNQPQHF. In DNA, the CDR3 is TGTGCCAGTAGTTTCGGGACAGGAATTAGCAATCAGCCCCAGCATTTT.

The rearrangement joins TRBV4-1 to TRBJ1-4; D call uncertain. The CDR3 runs 16 residues. CDR1 is MGHRA, CDR2 YSYEKL, per germline. V lost 1 base and J 4 bases, leaving 13 bases between the germline ends. The CDR3 protein is CASSQVGNGLNEKLFF. DNA of the CDR3: TGCGCCAGCAGCCAAGTTGGGAACGGGCTTAATGAAAAACTGTTTTTT.

The chain is built from TRBV6-1 and TRBJ1-2; the D is unclear. The CDR3 loop spans 13 amino acids. Trimming took 3 bases from V and 6 from J, leaving 11 bases between them. Germline-derived CDR1 and CDR2 are MNHNS and SASEGT. The CDR3, as DNA: TGTGCCAGCAGTGACCGAGAGGGAGATGGCTACACCTTC. Translated, it gives CASSDREGDGYTF.

This clone came up a few times. The CDR3 bases are TGTGCCAGCAGTCTACTAAGCTCCTACAATGAGCAGTTCTTC. It codes for CASSLLSSYNEQFF. The chain links TRBV27 to TRBJ2-1; the D is unclear. V dropped 5 bases and J dropped 0 bases, with 8 bases sitting between them. Per the germline V gene, CDR1 is MNHEY and CDR2 is SMNVEV (reference sequence). The CDR3 extends over 14 amino acids.

The chain is built from TRBV6-5 and TRBJ2-7; no firm D call. V was shortened by 5 bases and J by 5 bases, with 7 bases between the two germline ends. The CDR3 sequence is 11 residues long. The V gene's germline CDR1 is MNHEY and CDR2 SVGAGI. CDR3 DNA sequence: TGTGCCAGCAGTCACGGGCACGAGCAGTACTTC. Encoded protein: CASSHGHEQYF.

This clone has a single count. The gene calls are TRBV7-9 and TRBJ2-1; TRBD2 matches 14 bases. V shed 4 bases and J 2 bases; nucleotides not matched to a gene: 4. Looked up from germline, CDR1 is SEHNR and CDR2 is FQNEAQ (reference sequence). The CDR3 contains 17 residues. The CDR3 DNA follows: TGTGCCAGCAGCTCGCGGACTAGCGGGGGGACCTACAATGAGCAGTTCTTC. Its protein product is CASSSRTSGGTYNEQFF.

This clone appeared once. V and J are TRBV5-1 and TRBJ2-1, with 15 nucleotides matching TRBD2. Germline CDR1 reads SGHRS; CDR2 reads YFSETQ. The trim removed 4 bases at V and 9 bases at J, leaving 5 bases unmatched. The CDR3 contains 15 residues. CDR3 coding DNA: TGCGCCAGCAGCCTGGGACTAGCGGGGGGTTTTGAGCAGTTCTTC. It specifies CASSLGLAGGFEQFF.